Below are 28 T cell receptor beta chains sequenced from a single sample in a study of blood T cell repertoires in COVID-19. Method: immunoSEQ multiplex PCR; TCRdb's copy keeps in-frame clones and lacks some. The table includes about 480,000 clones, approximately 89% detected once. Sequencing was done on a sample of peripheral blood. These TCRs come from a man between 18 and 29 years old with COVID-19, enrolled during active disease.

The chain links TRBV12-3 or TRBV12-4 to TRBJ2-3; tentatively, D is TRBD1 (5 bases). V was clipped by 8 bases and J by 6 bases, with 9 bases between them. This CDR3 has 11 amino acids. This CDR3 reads CASAKGDTQYF. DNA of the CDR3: TGTGCCAGCGCCAAGGGGGATACGCAGTATTTT.

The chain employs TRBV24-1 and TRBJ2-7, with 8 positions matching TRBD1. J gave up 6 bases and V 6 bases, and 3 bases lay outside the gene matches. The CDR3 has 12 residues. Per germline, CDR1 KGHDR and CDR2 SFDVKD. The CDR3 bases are TGTGCCACCAGTTCAGGGGGCTTCGAGCAGTACTTC. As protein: CATSSGGFEQYF.

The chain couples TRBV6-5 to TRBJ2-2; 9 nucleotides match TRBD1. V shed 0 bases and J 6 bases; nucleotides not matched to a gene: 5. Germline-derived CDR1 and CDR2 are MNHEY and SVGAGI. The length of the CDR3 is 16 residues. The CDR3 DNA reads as TGTGCCAGCAGTTACTCCGGGACAGGGTTTCCCGGGGAGCTGTTTTTT. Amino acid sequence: CASSYSGTGFPGELFF.

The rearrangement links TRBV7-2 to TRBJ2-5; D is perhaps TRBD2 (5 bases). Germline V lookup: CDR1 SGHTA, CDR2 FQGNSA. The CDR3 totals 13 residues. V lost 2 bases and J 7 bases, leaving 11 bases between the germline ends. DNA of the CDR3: TGTGCCAGCAGCTTAAACGGTCGGGGGACCCAGTACTTC. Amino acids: CASSLNGRGTQYF.

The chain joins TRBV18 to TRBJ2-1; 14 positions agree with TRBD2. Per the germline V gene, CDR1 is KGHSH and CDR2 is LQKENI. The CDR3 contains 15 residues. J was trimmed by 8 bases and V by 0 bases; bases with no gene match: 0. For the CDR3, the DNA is TGTGCCAGCTCACCACCGGGACTAGCGGGAGATGAGCAGTTCTTC. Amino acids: CASSPPGLAGDEQFF.

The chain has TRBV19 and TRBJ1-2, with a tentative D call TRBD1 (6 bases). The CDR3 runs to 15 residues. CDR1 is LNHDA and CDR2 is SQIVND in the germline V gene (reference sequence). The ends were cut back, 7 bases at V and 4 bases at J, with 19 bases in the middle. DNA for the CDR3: TGTGCCAGTACTCACCCAGGGGCCGCCTCCTATGGCTACACCTTC. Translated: CASTHPGAASYGYTF.

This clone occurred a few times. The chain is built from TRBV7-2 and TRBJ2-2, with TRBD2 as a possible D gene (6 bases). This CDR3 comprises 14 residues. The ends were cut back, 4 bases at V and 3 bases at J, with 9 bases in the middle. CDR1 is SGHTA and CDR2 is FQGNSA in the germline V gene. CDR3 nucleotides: TGTGCCAGCAGCTCGGGGGTTGACACCGGGGAGCTGTTTTTT. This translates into CASSSGVDTGELFF.

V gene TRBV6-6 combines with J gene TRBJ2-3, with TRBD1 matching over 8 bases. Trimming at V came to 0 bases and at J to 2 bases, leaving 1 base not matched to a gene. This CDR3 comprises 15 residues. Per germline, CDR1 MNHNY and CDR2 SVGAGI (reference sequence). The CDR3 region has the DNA TGTGCCAGCAGTTACTCGACAGGGGTCACAGATACGCAGTATTTT. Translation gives CASSYSTGVTDTQYF.

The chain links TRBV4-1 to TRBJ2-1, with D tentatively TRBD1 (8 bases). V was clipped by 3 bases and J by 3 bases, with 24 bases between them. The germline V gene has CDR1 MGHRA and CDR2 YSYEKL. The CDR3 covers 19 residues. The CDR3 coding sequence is TGCGCCAGCAGCCATCTCATCGGACAGGGCCGGGACTACTACAATGAGCAGTTCTTC. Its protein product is CASSHLIGQGRDYYNEQFF.

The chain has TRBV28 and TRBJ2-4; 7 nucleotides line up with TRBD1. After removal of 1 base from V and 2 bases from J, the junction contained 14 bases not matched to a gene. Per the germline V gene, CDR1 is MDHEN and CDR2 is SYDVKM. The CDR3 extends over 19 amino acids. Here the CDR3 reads CASSLYPGDRTGTKNIQYF. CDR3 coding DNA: TGTGCCAGCAGTTTATACCCCGGCGACCGGACAGGAACCAAAAACATTCAGTACTTC.

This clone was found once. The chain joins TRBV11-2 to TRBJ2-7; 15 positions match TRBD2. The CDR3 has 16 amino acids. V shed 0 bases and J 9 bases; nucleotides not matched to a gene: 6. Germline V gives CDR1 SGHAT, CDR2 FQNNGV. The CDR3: CASSLDRGLAGGGQYF. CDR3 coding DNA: TGTGCCAGCAGCTTAGATCGGGGACTAGCGGGAGGAGGGCAGTACTTC.

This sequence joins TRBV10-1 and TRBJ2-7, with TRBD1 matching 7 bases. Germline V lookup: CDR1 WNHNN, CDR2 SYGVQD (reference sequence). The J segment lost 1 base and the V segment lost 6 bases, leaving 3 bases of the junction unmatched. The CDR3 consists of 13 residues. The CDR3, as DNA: TGCGCCAGCAGGGGGACAGAGTCCTACGAGCAGTACTTC. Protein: CASRGTESYEQYF.

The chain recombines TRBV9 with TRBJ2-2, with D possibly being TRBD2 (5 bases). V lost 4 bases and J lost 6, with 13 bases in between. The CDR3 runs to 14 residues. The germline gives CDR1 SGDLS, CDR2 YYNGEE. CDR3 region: CASSPGAVSGELFF. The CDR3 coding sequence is TGTGCCAGCAGCCCAGGAGCGGTATCCGGGGAGCTGTTTTTT.

CDR3 region: CASSPRTSVTGELFF. CDR3 in DNA: TGTGCCAGCAGCCCGCGGACTAGTGTCACCGGGGAGCTGTTTTTT. The chain recombines TRBV11-3 with TRBJ2-2; TRBD2 matches 7 bases. Per germline, CDR1 SGHNT and CDR2 YENEEA. The trim removed 5 bases at V and 4 bases at J, leaving 7 bases unmatched. This CDR3 has 15 amino acids.

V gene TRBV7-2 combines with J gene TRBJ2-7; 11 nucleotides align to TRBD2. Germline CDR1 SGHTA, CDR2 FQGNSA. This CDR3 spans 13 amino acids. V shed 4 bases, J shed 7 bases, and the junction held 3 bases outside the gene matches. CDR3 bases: TGTGCCAGCAGCTGGGGACTAGCGGTGGAGCAGTACTTC. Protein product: CASSWGLAVEQYF.

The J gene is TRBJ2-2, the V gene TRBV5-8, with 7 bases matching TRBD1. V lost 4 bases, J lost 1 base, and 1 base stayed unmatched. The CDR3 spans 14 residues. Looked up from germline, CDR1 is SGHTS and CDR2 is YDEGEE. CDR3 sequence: CASSRDRNTGELFF. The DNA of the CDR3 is TGTGCCAGCAGCCGGGACAGGAACACCGGGGAGCTGTTTTTT.

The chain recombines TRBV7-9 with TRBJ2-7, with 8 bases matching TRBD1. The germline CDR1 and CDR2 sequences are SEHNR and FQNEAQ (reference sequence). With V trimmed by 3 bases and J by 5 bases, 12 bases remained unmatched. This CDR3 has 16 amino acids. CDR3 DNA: TGTGCCAGCAGCTTTGCAGCCGGGACAGGTTACAACGAGCAGTACTTC. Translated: CASSFAAGTGYNEQYF.

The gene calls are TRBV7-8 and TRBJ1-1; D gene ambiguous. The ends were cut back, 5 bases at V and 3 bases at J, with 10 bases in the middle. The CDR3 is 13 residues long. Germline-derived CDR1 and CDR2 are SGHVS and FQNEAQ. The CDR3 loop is CASSTSGYTEAFF. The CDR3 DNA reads TGTGCCAGCAGCACCTCGGGGTACACTGAAGCTTTCTTT.

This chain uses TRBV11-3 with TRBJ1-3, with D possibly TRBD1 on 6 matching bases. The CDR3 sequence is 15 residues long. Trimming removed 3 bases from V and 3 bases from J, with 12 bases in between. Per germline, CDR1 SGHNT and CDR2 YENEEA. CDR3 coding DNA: TGTGCCAGCAGCTTTAAAGGGGGAAGTGGAAACACCATATATTTT. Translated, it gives CASSFKGGSGNTIYF.

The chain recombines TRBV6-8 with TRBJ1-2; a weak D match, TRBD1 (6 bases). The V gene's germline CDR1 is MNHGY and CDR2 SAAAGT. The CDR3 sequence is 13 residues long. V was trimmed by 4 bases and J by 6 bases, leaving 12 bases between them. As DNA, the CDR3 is TGTGCCAGCAGTTTACAGGGTCCAAATGGCTACACCTTC. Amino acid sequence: CASSLQGPNGYTF.

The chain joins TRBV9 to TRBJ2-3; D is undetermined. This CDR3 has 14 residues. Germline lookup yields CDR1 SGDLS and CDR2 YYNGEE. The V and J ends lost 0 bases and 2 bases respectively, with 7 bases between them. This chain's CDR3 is CASSVDQATDTQYF. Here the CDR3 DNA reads TGTGCCAGCAGCGTAGACCAGGCCACAGATACGCAGTATTTT.

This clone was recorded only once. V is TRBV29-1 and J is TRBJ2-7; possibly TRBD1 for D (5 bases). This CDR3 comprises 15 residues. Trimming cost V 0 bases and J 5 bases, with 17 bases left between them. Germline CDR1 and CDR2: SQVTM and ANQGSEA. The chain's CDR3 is CSVEDPGIGYHEQYF. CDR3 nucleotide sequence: TGCAGCGTTGAAGATCCAGGGATTGGTTACCACGAGCAGTACTTC.

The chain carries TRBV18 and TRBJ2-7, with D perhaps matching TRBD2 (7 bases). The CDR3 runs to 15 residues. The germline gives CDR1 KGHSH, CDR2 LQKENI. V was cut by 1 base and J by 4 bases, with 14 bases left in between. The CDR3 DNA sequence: TGTGCCAGCTCACCACGGGCGGGGGCCGGGTACGAGCAGTACTTC. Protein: CASSPRAGAGYEQYF.

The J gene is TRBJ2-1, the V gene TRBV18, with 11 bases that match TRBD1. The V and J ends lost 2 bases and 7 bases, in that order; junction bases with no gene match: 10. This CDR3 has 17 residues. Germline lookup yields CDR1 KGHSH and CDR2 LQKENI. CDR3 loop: CASSPYYWGQGDNEQFF. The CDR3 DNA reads TGTGCCAGCTCACCATACTACTGGGGACAGGGGGATAATGAGCAGTTCTTC.

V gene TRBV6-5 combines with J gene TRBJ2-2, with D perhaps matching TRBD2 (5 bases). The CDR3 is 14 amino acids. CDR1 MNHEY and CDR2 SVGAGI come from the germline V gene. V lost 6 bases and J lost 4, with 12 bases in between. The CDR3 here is CASRSRSGTGELFF. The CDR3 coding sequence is TGTGCCAGCAGGAGTAGGAGCGGCACCGGGGAGCTGTTTTTT.

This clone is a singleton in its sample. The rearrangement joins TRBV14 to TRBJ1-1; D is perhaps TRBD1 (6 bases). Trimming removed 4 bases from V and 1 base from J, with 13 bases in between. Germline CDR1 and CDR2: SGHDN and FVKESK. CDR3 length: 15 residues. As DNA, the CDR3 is TGTGCCAGCAGCCCCACCCAGGGGAGGAACACTGAAGCTTTCTTT. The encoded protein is CASSPTQGRNTEAFF.

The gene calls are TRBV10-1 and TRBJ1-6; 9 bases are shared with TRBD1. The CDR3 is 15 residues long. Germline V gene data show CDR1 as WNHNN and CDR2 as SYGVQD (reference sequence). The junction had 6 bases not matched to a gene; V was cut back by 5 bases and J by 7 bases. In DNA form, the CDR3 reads TGCGCCAGCAGTCCTTTGACAGGGGGGAATTCACCCCTCCACTTT. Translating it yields CASSPLTGGNSPLHF.

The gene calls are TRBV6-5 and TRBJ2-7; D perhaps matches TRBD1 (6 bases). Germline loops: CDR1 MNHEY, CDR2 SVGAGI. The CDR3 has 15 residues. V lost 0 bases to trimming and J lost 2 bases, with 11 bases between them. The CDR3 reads CASSYSGTPTYEQYF. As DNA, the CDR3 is TGTGCCAGCAGTTACTCCGGGACACCCACCTACGAGCAGTACTTC.